This T cell receptor beta chain appears in the sequencing data of a study of shared clonotypes between healthy human individuals. Germline assignment: CDR1 LGHNA and CDR2 YNFKEQ. Trimming removed 0 bases at V and 5 bases at J, with 16 bases between. The CDR3 covers 17 residues. Profiling relied on immunoSEQ multiplex PCR, and the TCRdb table lists in-frame clones only, not all of them. The sample holds over a million clones, roughly 74% seen once. The sequenced sample was memory CD4+ T cells from PBMCs. The subset here: CD45RA-negative fraction. This clonotype was obtained from a young man in good health. Some clones in this sample may be carry-over from other donors' samples. This chain links TRBV4-2 with TRBJ1-4; maybe TRBD1 (5 bases). DNA for the CDR3: TGTGCCAGCAGCCAAGATCCGCTCCGGGACGGGAATGAAAAACTGTTTTTT. It is translated as CASSQDPLRDGNEKLFF.